Shown below are 10 T cell receptor beta chains from a single sample sequenced in a study of patients and donors after allogeneic stem cell transplantation. Using its own MiXCR run on the RT-PCR reads, TCRdb lists one record per CDR3 protein. The repertoire consists of about 410,000 distinct CDR3 sequences, with approximately 16% occurring once and the leading ten covering roughly 7.2%. The sample was blood, either unsorted or a sorted T cell fraction (not recorded which). These receptors were collected from a human donor who was either an allogeneic HSCT recipient or a stem cell or donor lymphocyte infusion donor (not recorded which). It is not recorded whose cells these are; they may come from a transplant donor.

The CDR3 DNA reads TGTGCCAGCAGCTTAGCCGGGAGAAAGGCCGGGGAGCTGTTTTTT. Protein product: CASSLAGRKAGELFF. The chain couples TRBV11-3 to TRBJ2-2, with D perhaps matching TRBD2 (6 bases). Germline V CDR1 and CDR2: SGHNT, YENEEA. Trimming cost V 1 base and J 6 bases, with 12 bases left between them. The CDR3 has 15 residues.

The sample holds many counts of this clonotype. The chain uses TRBV4-1 and TRBJ2-1; D may match TRBD1 or TRBD2 (5 bases each). CDR3 length equals 16 residues. V gave up 1 base and J gave up 0 bases, with 10 bases separating them. From germline, CDR1 is MGHRA and CDR2 YSYEKL. CDR3 in amino acids: CASSQGGGPSYNEQFF. The CDR3, as DNA: TGCGCCAGCAGCCAAGGGGGCGGGCCCTCCTACAATGAGCAGTTCTTC.

This clonotype was counted a few times. The V and J genes are TRBV5-5 and TRBJ1-3, with D possibly matching TRBD1 (5 bases). The V end was cut by 1 base, the J end by 3 bases, with 8 bases between. This CDR3 has 14 residues. Germline V gene lookup returns CDR1 SGHKS and CDR2 YYEKEE (reference sequence). This CDR3 reads CASSLRTSGNTIYF. Here the CDR3 DNA reads TGTGCCAGCAGCTTGAGGACAAGTGGAAACACCATATATTTT.

DNA of the CDR3: TGTGCCAGCAGTTTGGGGGGGGAGGCGTCCTACGAGCAGTACTTC. Translating it yields CASSLGGEASYEQYF. The chain uses TRBV12-3 or TRBV12-4 and TRBJ2-7; 7 nucleotides match TRBD2. V lost 3 bases, J lost 1 base, and 6 bases stayed unmatched. There are 15 residues in the CDR3.

This clonotype was seen a few times. The chain has TRBV9 and TRBJ2-2; D is ambiguous. The CDR3 spans 12 residues. Germline V lookup: CDR1 SGDLS, CDR2 YYNGEE. V lost 5 bases and J lost 7, with 9 bases in between. The CDR3 bases are TGTGCCAGCAGGGCCTTGAGCGGGGAGCTGTTTTTT. Its translation: CASRALSGELFF.

The chain is built from TRBV3-1 and TRBJ2-1, with D tentatively TRBD2 (7 bases). The V and J ends lost 7 bases and 5 bases respectively, with 18 bases between them. Per the germline V gene, CDR1 is LGHDT and CDR2 is YNNKEL (reference sequence). This CDR3 region has 15 residues. Here the CDR3 DNA reads TGTGCCAGCATCGGGCGGGGGCGAATTAACAATGAGCAGTTCTTC. It yields the protein CASIGRGRINNEQFF.

The chain links TRBV20-1 to TRBJ2-7, with TRBD1 as a possible D gene (6 bases). Per the germline V gene, CDR1 is DFQATT and CDR2 is SNEGSKA (reference sequence). There are 13 residues in the CDR3. CDR3 region: CSSTRQVSYEQYF. The CDR3, as DNA: TGCAGCTCTACACGACAGGTCTCCTACGAGCAGTACTTC.

This clonotype has a handful of counts. The rearrangement links TRBV12-3 or TRBV12-4 to TRBJ1-1; D unresolved. The CDR3 is 14 residues long. Trimming pared 2 bases from V and 1 base from J, leaving 8 bases between. The CDR3 region is CASSLRPQNTEAFF. The CDR3 nucleotides read TGTGCCAGCAGTTTAAGGCCTCAGAACACTGAAGCTTTCTTT.

This clonotype was counted between two and nine times. J is TRBJ2-3 and V is TRBV5-1; D gene unclear. Trimming took 4 bases from V and 6 from J, leaving 9 bases between them. CDR1 SGHRS and CDR2 YFSETQ come from the germline V gene. The CDR3 runs 12 residues. The CDR3 sequence is CASSQNADTQYF. The CDR3 nucleotides are TGCGCCAGCAGCCAGAATGCGGATACGCAGTATTTT.

The chain recombines TRBV6-4 with TRBJ2-1; D may be TRBD1 (5 bases). The CDR3 totals 13 residues. The V end was cut by 4 bases, the J end by 6 bases, with 10 bases between. Germline V gene sequence: CDR1 MRHNA, CDR2 SNTAGT. The CDR3, as DNA: TGTGCCAGCAGTGCGCAGGGAACCAATGAGCAGTTCTTC. This sequence encodes CASSAQGTNEQFF.